This TCR beta chain was sequenced during a study of identical twins. Notes on the study in general: The authors noted that invariant MAIT and iNKT cells could partly confound zero-insertion analyses. For monozygotic twins, models underestimated out-of-frame TCR alpha sharing.

Comments on this clonotype: Its antigen is unidentified.

There are 15 residues in the CDR3. Looked up from germline, CDR1 is SGHRS and CDR2 is YFSETQ. The germline V and J ends were trimmed by 0 bases and 0 bases, with 8 bases remaining between them. MiXCR, run by TCRdb on the 5' RACE reads, gives a single entry per CDR3 protein. This sample has approximately 890,000 distinct CDR3 sequences, with roughly an eighth found just once. This same sample was also part of a study on yellow fever vaccine responses in identical twins. As reported in that work: Reports say the vaccine T cell response in twins looked partly convergent and partly personalized.

The material sequenced was PBMCs. The chain recombines TRBV5-1 with TRBJ2-3; no clear D. The clonotype comes from a woman between 18 and 29 years old in good health. The CDR3 here is CASSLAQTSTDTQYF. The CDR3 DNA follows: TGCGCCAGCAGCTTGGCCCAAACTAGCACAGATACGCAGTATTTT.